This T cell receptor (beta chain) was found in a study of blood T cells in healthy people across ages. Drawn from each donor were roughly 9.4 milliliters of peripheral blood. V shed 3 bases and J shed 3 bases, with 15 bases lying between them. The germline gives CDR1 PRHDT, CDR2 FYEKMQ (reference sequence). This CDR3 region has 15 residues. Sample-barcoded 5' priming and a J-beta primer mix drove a second PCR of about 6 to 12 cycles. TCRdb used MiXCR to reprocess the 5' RACE reads, holding one entry per CDR3 protein. Here the sample spans some 930,000 distinct CDR3 sequences, 25% to 30% being singletons. This clonotype was detected a few times. These data also featured in a second study, about T cells of mothers and their children. That report adds: Each mother gave over 9.5 million TCR beta CDR3 reads; each child, about 3 million. No clone of persistent microchimeric T cells was detected.

Specimen: blood. The genes are TRBV13 and TRBJ2-7, with D tentatively TRBD1 (6 bases). This sequence was found in a woman in her thirties or forties in good health. The CDR3 bases are TGTGCCAGCAGCTTGGGTGGCGGCAGGGGCTACGAGCAGTACTTC. As protein: CASSLGGGRGYEQYF. Filled out from reference TRBV13 and TRBJ2-7, the complete variable domain reads AAGVIQSPRHLIKEKRETATLKCYPIPRHDTVYWYQQGPGQDPQFLISFYEKMQSDKGSIPDRFSAQQFSDYHSELNMSSLELGDSALYFCASSLGGGRGYEQYFGPGTRLTVT.